These 3 T cell receptor beta chains share one sample of origin, sequenced in a study of blood T cell repertoires in COVID-19. Libraries were prepared by immunoSEQ multiplex PCR; TCRdb keeps only in-frame clonotypes and omits some of them. The table records some 200,000 clones, approximately 80% of them present only once. Sequenced sample: peripheral blood. The receptors originated from a woman in her thirties or forties who had recovered from COVID-19.

The chain joins TRBV19 to TRBJ2-1, with TRBD2 matching 8 bases. V shed 4 bases and J 4 bases; nucleotides not matched to a gene: 9. Germline CDR1 and CDR2: LNHDA and SQIVND (reference sequence). CDR3 size: 16 residues. CDR3 in amino acids: CASSRTSSGPYNEQFF. The DNA for the CDR3 is TGTGCCAGTAGTAGGACATCTAGCGGGCCTTACAATGAGCAGTTCTTC.

The chain uses TRBV3-1 (or the pseudogene TRBV3-2) and TRBJ2-7; 12 bases match TRBD2. This CDR3 is 14 amino acids long. V was clipped by 4 bases and J by 7 bases; unmatched bases: 5. From germline, CDR1 is LGHDT and CDR2 YNNKEL (reference sequence). CDR3 loop: CASSPGLAGDEQYF. In nucleotides, the CDR3 is TGTGCCAGCAGCCCGGGACTAGCGGGTGATGAGCAGTACTTC.

Points on this clone: Sequence at one end of the junction differs from germline and may be a read error. J is TRBJ1-2 and V is TRBV7-9; 7 nucleotides line up with TRBD1. Germline CDR1 is SEHNR and CDR2 is FQNEAQ (reference sequence). The CDR3 has 16 amino acids. CDR3 bases: TGTGCCAGCAGCCCCGGCCGGACAGGCAACGTCTATGACTACACCTTC. As protein: CASSPGRTGNVYDYTF.